This T cell receptor (beta chain) was sequenced for a study of blood T cell repertoires in COVID-19. About the research overall: Samples representing acute and convalescent COVID-19 were sourced from the United States, Italy and Spain. The cDNA or gDNA used as material had been derived from T cells, B-cell-depleted T cells, or PBMCs.

Profiled with immunoSEQ multiplex PCR; TCRdb holds only in-frame clones, not every one. This table holds 210,000 or so clones, under 90% found once. The CDR3 extends over 16 amino acids. Germline trimming cut 4 bases from V and 1 base from J; bases unmatched to any gene: 7. Per the germline V gene, CDR1 is SGHRS and CDR2 is YFSETQ. The TCR comes from a woman aged 80 or older with active or convalescent COVID-19. This chain joins TRBV5-1 and TRBJ2-3, with 9 nucleotides matching TRBD2. The sequencing sample was made of peripheral blood. CDR3 nucleotide sequence: TGCGCCAGCAGCACCGGGACTAGCAGCCGCACAGATACGCAGTATTTT. Protein sequence: CASSTGTSSRTDTQYF.